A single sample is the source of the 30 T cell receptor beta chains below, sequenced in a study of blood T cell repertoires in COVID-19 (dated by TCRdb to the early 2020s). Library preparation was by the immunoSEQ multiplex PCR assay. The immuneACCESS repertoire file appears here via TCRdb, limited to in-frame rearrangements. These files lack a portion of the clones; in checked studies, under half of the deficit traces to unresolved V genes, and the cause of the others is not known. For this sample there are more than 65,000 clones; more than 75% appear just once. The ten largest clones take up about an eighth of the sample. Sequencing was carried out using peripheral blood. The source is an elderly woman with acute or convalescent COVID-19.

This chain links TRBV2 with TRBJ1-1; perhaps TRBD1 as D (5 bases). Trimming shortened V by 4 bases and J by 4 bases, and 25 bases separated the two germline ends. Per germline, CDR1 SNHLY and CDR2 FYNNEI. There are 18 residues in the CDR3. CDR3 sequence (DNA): TGTGCCAGCAGTGTAAGTCAGGGTACGATACCAAGAGGCACTGAAGCTTTCTTT. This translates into CASSVSQGTIPRGTEAFF.

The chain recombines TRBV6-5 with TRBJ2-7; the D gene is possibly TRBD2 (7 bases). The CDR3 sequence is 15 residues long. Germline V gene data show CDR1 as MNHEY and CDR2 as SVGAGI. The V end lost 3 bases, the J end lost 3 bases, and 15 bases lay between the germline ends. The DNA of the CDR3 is TGTGCCAGCAGTTATCTACAGGGAGGGAGCTACGAGCAGTACTTC. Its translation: CASSYLQGGSYEQYF.

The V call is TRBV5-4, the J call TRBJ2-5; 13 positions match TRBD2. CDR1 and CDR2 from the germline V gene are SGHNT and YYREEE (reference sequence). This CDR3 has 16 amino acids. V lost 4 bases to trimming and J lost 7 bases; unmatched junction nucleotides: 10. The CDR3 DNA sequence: TGTGCCAGCAGCCCTGGGACTAGCGGGATCCCCCTGACCCAGTACTTC. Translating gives CASSPGTSGIPLTQYF. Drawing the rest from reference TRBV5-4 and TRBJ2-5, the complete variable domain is ETGVTQSPTHLIKTRGQQVTLRCSSQSGHNTVSWYQQALGQGPQFIFQYYREEENGRGNFPPRFSGLQFPNYSSELNVNALELDDSALYLCASSPGTSGIPLTQYFGPGTRLLVL.

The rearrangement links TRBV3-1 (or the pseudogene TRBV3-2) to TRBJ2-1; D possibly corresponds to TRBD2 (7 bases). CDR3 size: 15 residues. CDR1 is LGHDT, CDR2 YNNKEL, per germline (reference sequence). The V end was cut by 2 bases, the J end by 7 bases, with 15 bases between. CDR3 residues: CASSQWGGPTNEQFF. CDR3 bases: TGTGCCAGCAGCCAATGGGGGGGCCCTACAAATGAGCAGTTCTTC.

The CDR3: CASSRNRIYGYTF. The CDR3 bases are TGCGCCAGCAGTAGGAACAGGATCTATGGCTACACCTTC. V usage is TRBV23-1 and J usage is TRBJ1-2, with a possible D match to TRBD1 (5 bases). TRBV23-1 is placed among ORFs of uncertain function. V lost 5 bases, J lost 4 bases, and 11 bases lay in between. This CDR3 region has 13 residues.

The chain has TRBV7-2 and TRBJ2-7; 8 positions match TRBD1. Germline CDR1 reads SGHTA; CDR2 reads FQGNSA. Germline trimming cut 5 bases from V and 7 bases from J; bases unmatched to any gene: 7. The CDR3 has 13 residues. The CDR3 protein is CASSPDRGGEQYF. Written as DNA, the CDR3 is TGTGCCAGCAGCCCCGACAGGGGTGGGGAGCAGTACTTC.

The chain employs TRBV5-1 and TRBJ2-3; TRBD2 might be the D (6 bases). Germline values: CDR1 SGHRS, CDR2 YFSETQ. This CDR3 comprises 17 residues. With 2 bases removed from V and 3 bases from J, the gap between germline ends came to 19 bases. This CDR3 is CASSFKFPTRGTDTQYF. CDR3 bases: TGCGCCAGCAGCTTTAAGTTCCCGACTAGAGGGACAGATACGCAGTATTTT.

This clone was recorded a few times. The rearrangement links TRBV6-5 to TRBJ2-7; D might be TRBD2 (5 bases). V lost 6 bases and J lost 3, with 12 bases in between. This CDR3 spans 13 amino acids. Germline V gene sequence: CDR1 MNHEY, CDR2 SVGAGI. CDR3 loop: CASREEAFYEQYF. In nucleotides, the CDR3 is TGTGCCAGCAGGGAGGAGGCTTTCTACGAGCAGTACTTC.

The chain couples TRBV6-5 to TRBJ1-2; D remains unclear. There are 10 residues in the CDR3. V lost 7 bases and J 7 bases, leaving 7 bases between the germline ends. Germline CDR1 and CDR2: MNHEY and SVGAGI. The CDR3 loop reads CASTFRGYTF. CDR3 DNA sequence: TGTGCCAGCACTTTTCGTGGCTACACCTTC.

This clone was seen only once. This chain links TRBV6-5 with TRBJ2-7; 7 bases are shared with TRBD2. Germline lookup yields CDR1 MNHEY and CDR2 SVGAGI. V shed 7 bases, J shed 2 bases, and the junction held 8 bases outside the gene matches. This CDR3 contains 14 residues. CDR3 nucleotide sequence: TGTGCCAGCACTTCCCCACTAGCGCCCTACGAGCAGTACTTC. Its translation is CASTSPLAPYEQYF.

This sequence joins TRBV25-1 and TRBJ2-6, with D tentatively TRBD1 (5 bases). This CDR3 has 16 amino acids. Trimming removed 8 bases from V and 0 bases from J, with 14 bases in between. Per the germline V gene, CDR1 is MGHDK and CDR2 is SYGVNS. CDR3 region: CASSNAGFSGANVLTF. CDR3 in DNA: TGTGCCAGCTCCAATGCAGGGTTCTCTGGGGCCAACGTCCTGACTTTC.

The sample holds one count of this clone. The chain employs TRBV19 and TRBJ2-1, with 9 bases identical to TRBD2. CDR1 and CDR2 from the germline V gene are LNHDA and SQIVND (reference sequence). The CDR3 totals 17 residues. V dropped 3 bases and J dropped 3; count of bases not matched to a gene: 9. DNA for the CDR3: TGTGCCAGTAGTATGGATAGCGGGGGCGTGTACTACAATGAGCAGTTCTTC. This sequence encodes CASSMDSGGVYYNEQFF.

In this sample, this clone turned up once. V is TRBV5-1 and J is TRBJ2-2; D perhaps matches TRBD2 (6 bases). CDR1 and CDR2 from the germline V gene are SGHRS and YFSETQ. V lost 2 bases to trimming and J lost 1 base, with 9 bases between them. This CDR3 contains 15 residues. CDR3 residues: CASSLLAKNTGELFF. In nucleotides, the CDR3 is TGCGCCAGCAGCTTACTAGCAAAGAACACCGGGGAGCTGTTTTTT. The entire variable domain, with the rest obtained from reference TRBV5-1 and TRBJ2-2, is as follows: KAGVTQTPRYLIKTRGQQVTLSCSPISGHRSVSWYQQTPGQGLQFLFEYFSETQRNKGNFPGRFSGRQFSNSRSEMNVSTLELGDSALYLCASSLLAKNTGELFFGEGSRLTVL.

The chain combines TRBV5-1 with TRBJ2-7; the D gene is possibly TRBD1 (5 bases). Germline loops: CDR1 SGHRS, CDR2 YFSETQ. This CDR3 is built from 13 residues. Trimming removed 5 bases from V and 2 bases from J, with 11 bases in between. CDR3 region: CASRVTDPYEQYF. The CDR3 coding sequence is TGCGCCAGCAGGGTGACAGATCCCTACGAGCAGTACTTC.

This chain's CDR3 is CASSPPRVLAGGSYEQYF. CDR3 bases: TGTGCCAGCAGTCCCCCGAGAGTTCTAGCGGGAGGGAGTTACGAGCAGTACTTC. The chain carries TRBV28 and TRBJ2-7, with 12 nucleotides matching TRBD2. V shed 5 bases and J 4 bases; nucleotides not matched to a gene: 15. Per the germline V gene, CDR1 is MDHEN and CDR2 is SYDVKM. The CDR3 is 18 amino acids.

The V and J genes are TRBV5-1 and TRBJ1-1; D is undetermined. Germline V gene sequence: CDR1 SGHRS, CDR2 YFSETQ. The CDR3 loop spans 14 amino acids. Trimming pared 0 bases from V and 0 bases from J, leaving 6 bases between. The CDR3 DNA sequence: TGCGCCAGCAGCTTGGCTCTCTTGAACACTGAAGCTTTCTTT. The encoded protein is CASSLALLNTEAFF. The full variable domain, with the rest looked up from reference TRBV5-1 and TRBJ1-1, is KAGVTQTPRYLIKTRGQQVTLSCSPISGHRSVSWYQQTPGQGLQFLFEYFSETQRNKGNFPGRFSGRQFSNSRSEMNVSTLELGDSALYLCASSLALLNTEAFFGQGTRLTVV.

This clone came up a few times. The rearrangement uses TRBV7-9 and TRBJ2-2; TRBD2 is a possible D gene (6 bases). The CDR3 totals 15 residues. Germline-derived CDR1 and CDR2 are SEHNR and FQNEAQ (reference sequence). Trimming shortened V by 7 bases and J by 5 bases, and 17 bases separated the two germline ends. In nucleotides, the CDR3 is TGTGCCAGCATCCGGCCCCCGGGAGTGACCGGGGAGCTGTTTTTT. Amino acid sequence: CASIRPPGVTGELFF. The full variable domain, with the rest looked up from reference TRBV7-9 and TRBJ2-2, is DTGVSQNPRHKITKRGQNVTFRCDPISEHNRLYWYRQTLGQGPEFLTYFQNEAQLEKSRLLSDRFSAERPKGSFSTLEIQRTEQGDSAMYLCASIRPPGVTGELFFGEGSRLTVL.

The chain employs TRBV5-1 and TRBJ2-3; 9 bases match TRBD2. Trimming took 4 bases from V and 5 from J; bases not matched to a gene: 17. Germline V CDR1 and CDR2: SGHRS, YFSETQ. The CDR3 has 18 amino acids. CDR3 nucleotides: TGCGCCAGCAGCGTTATAATAGCGGGAGTGGTCGGAGGAGATACGCAGTATTTT. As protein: CASSVIIAGVVGGDTQYF.

The CDR3 sequence: CASSNEVNTEAFF. CDR3 coding DNA: TGTGCCAGCAGCAACGAGGTAAACACTGAAGCTTTCTTT. The chain recombines TRBV28 with TRBJ1-1; D not resolved. The CDR3 is 13 residues long. Trimming removed 6 bases at V and 2 bases at J, with 10 bases between. The V gene's germline CDR1 is MDHEN and CDR2 SYDVKM.

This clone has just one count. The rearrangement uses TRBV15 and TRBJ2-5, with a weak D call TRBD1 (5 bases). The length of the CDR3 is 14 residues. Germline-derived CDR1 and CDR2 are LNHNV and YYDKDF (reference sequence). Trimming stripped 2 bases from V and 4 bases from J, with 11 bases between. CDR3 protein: CATSRSRVGETQYF. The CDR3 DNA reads TGTGCCACCAGCAGAAGCAGGGTAGGAGAGACCCAGTACTTC.

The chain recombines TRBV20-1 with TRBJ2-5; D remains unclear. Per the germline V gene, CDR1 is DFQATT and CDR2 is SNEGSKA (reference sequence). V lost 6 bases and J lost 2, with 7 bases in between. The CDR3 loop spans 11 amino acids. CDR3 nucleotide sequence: TGCAGTGCAGAACGGCAAGAGACCCAGTACTTC. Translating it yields CSAERQETQYF.

The CDR3 sequence is CASSLPGTDVYEQYF. Here the CDR3 DNA reads TGTGCCAGCAGCCTTCCCGGGACAGACGTCTACGAGCAGTACTTC. The chain links TRBV5-4 to TRBJ2-7; 7 nucleotides align to TRBD1. The ends lost 4 bases at V and 3 bases at J; junction bases unmatched: 10. CDR3 size: 15 residues. CDR1 and CDR2 from the germline V gene are SGHNT and YYREEE (reference sequence).

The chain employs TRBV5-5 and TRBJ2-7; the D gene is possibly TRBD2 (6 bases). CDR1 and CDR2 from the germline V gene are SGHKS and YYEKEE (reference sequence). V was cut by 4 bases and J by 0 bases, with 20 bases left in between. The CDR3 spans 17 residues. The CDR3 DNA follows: TGTGCCAGCAGCCCGCTTAGGGTGTGGGAGGCCTCCTACGAGCAGTACTTC. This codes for CASSPLRVWEASYEQYF.

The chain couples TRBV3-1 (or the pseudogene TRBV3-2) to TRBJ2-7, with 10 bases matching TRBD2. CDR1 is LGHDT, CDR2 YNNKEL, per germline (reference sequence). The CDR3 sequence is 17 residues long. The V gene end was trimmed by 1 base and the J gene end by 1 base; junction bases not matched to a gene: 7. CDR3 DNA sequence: TGTGCCAGCAGCCAAGGCCCTAGCGGGAGCCTTTCCTACGAGCAGTACTTC. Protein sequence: CASSQGPSGSLSYEQYF.

This CDR3 reads CASSPKGNSYGYTF. CDR3 nucleotide sequence: TGCGCCAGCAGCCCAAAAGGAAACAGCTATGGCTACACCTTC. This chain uses TRBV10-2 with TRBJ1-2; D is unresolved. The V gene lost 6 bases and the J gene lost 4 bases, with 15 bases spanning the gap. Germline V gene data show CDR1 as WSHSY and CDR2 as SAAADI. The CDR3 spans 14 residues.

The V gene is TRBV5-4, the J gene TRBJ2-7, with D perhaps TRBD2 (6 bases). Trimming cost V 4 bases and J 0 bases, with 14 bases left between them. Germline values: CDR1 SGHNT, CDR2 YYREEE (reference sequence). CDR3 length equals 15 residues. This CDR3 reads CASSLSSAPSYEQYF. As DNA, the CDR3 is TGTGCCAGCAGCCTATCTAGCGCTCCCTCCTACGAGCAGTACTTC.

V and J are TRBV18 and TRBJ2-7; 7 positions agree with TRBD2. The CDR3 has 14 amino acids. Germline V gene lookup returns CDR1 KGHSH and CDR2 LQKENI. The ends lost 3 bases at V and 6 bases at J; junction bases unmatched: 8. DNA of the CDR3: TGTGCCAGCTCACCCGGTCTAGCGGAAGGCGAGCAGTACTTC. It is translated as CASSPGLAEGEQYF.

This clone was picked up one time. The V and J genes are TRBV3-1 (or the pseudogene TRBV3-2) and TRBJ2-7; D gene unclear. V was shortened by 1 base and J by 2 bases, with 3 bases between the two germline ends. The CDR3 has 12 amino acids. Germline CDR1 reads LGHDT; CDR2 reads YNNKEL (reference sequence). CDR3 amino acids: CASSQATYEQYF. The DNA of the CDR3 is TGTGCCAGCAGCCAAGCAACCTACGAGCAGTACTTC.

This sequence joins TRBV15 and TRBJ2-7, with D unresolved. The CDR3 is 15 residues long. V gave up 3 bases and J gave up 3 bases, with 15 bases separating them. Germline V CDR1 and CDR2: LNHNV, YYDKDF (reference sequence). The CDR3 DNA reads TGTGCCACCAGCAGTAAAACCGGGTTCTTCTACGAGCAGTACTTC. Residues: CATSSKTGFFYEQYF. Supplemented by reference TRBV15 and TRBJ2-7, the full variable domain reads DAMVIQNPRYQVTQFGKPVTLSCSQTLNHNVMYWYQQKSSQAPKLLFHYYDKDFNNEADTPDNFQSRRPNTSFCFLDIRSPGLGDTAMYLCATSSKTGFFYEQYFGPGTRLTVT.

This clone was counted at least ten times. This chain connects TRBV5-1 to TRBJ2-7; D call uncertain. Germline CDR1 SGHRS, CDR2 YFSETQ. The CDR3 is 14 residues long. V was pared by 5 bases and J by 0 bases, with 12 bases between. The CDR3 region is CASRYESGSYEQYF. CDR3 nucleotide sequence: TGCGCCAGCAGATACGAGTCGGGCTCCTACGAGCAGTACTTC.